These 18 T cell receptor beta chains came from one sample sequenced in a study of B cell selection in AIRE deficiency. Some clones are missing from TCRdb's copy, which holds only in-frame ones; the method was immunoSEQ multiplex PCR. The sample has some 25,000 clones; around 97% are singletons. Sorting defined conventional CD4 T cells as CD4+CD127+. The specimen sequenced was conventional CD4+ T cells sorted from PBMCs. The receptors derive from a human donor with AIRE deficiency.

This rearrangement joins TRBV2 to TRBJ2-3; a weak D match, TRBD1 (6 bases). This CDR3 is built from 18 residues. V was cut by 3 bases and J by 2 bases, with 21 bases left in between. The germline gives CDR1 SNHLY, CDR2 FYNNEI. The CDR3 DNA reads as TGTGCCAGCAGTGACCTGGACAGACGTCCAAAATCCACAGATACGCAGTATTTT. Translated, it gives CASSDLDRRPKSTDTQYF.

The V call is TRBV7-9, the J call TRBJ2-7, with D uncertain. CDR3 size: 13 residues. Germline lookup yields CDR1 SEHNR and CDR2 FQNEAQ (reference sequence). Trimming pared 8 bases from V and 2 bases from J, leaving 13 bases between. The CDR3 bases are TGTGCCAGCTCTCCAGAGGTACCCTACGAGCAGTACTTC. Translation gives CASSPEVPYEQYF.

The chain is built from TRBV9 and TRBJ2-7, with 11 bases identical to TRBD2. V was clipped by 0 bases and J by 3 bases; unmatched bases: 2. CDR3 length: 15 residues. Germline loops: CDR1 SGDLS, CDR2 YYNGEE. The DNA of the CDR3 is TGTGCCAGCAGCGTAGGGACTAGCGGGCACTACGAGCAGTACTTC. The encoded protein is CASSVGTSGHYEQYF.

This chain joins TRBV10-2 and TRBJ2-7; D is unclear. CDR3 length equals 14 residues. The germline V and J ends were trimmed by 6 bases and 2 bases, with 14 bases remaining between them. Germline-derived CDR1 and CDR2 are WSHSY and SAAADI. The CDR3 reads CASRDPTPPYEQYF. For the CDR3, the DNA is TGCGCCAGCAGGGACCCGACACCTCCCTACGAGCAGTACTTC.

This clone was counted once. The chain employs TRBV7-9 and TRBJ2-6; D ambiguous. Trimming removed 3 bases at V and 1 base at J, with 4 bases between. The CDR3 runs 14 residues. The germline gives CDR1 SEHNR, CDR2 FQNEAQ (reference sequence). This CDR3 is CASSFYSGANVLTF. In DNA, the CDR3 is TGTGCCAGCAGCTTCTATTCTGGGGCCAACGTCCTGACTTTC.

The chain recombines TRBV27 with TRBJ1-6; D is uncertain. The CDR3 is 16 amino acids. The V end was cut by 6 bases, the J end by 5 bases, with 17 bases between. Germline values: CDR1 MNHEY, CDR2 SMNVEV (reference sequence). The CDR3 spells CASRLTATYNNSPLHF. The CDR3 nucleotides are TGTGCCAGCAGGTTGACGGCAACATATAATAATTCACCCCTCCACTTT.

V gene TRBV28 combines with J gene TRBJ1-4; the D gene is possibly TRBD1 (6 bases). Germline V gene data show CDR1 as MDHEN and CDR2 as SYDVKM. Trimming took off 6 bases at V and 7 bases at J, with 15 bases between the two ends. This CDR3 has 14 residues. In nucleotides, the CDR3 is TGTGCCAGCAGCCTGGCAGGGGCAACTGAAAAACTGTTTTTT. Amino acids: CASSLAGATEKLFF.

The chain recombines TRBV2 with TRBJ1-1, with unresolved D. CDR3 length: 13 residues. Germline V CDR1 and CDR2: SNHLY, FYNNEI. With 6 bases removed from V and 1 base from J, the gap between germline ends came to 9 bases. The DNA for the CDR3 is TGTGCCAGCAGGTTCGACAAGAACACTGAAGCTTTCTTT. Amino acid sequence: CASRFDKNTEAFF. Looking up the rest from reference TRBV2 and TRBJ1-1 gives the full variable domain: EPEVTQTPSHQVTQMGQEVILRCVPISNHLYFYWYRQILGQKVEFLVSFYNNEISEKSEIFDDQFSVERPDGSNFTLKIRSTKLEDSAMYFCASRFDKNTEAFFGQGTRLTVV.

The chain uses TRBV7-3 and TRBJ2-7; a possible D gene is TRBD2 (6 bases). V gave up 6 bases and J gave up 3 bases, with 12 bases separating them. There are 13 residues in the CDR3. Germline assignment: CDR1 SGHTA and CDR2 FQGTGA. CDR3 loop: CASSPGRGYEQYF. The DNA for the CDR3 is TGTGCCAGCAGTCCCGGGCGGGGCTACGAGCAGTACTTC.

This sequence joins TRBV7-2 and TRBJ2-5; 7 nucleotides agree with TRBD1. After removal of 1 base from V and 5 bases from J, the junction contained 7 bases not matched to a gene. The CDR3 is 15 amino acids. Per germline, CDR1 SGHTA and CDR2 FQGNSA. CDR3 loop: CASSLVGQEEETQYF. CDR3 DNA sequence: TGTGCCAGCAGCTTAGTCGGACAGGAAGAGGAGACCCAGTACTTC. Full variable domain (outside the CDR3, taken from reference TRBV7-2 and TRBJ2-5): GAGVSQSPSNKVTEKGKDVELRCDPISGHTALYWYRQSLGQGLEFLIYFQGNSAPDKSGLPSDRFSAERTGGSVSTLTIQRTQQEDSAVYLCASSLVGQEEETQYFGPGTRLLVL.

The DNA of the CDR3 is TGTGCCAGCAGTCTAGAGGTGGGGTGGCAGTACTTC. This gives the protein CASSLEVGWQYF. V usage is TRBV6-1 and J usage is TRBJ2-7; the D is unclear. The CDR3 totals 12 residues. V dropped 5 bases and J dropped 9 bases, with 14 bases sitting between them. The germline CDR1 and CDR2 sequences are MNHNS and SASEGT.

The chain links TRBV28 to TRBJ1-1; tentatively, D is TRBD1 (6 bases). Per the germline V gene, CDR1 is MDHEN and CDR2 is SYDVKM. V was cut by 4 bases and J by 4 bases, with 16 bases left in between. This CDR3 is 15 amino acids long. CDR3 sequence (DNA): TGTGCCAGCAGTTCCCCGGGGAGGGGGGTCACTGAAGCTTTCTTT. Translating it yields CASSSPGRGVTEAFF.

The chain links TRBV28 to TRBJ2-3; a possible D gene is TRBD1 (5 bases). V was pared by 5 bases and J by 2 bases, with 14 bases between. The CDR3 totals 15 residues. Per the germline V gene, CDR1 is MDHEN and CDR2 is SYDVKM. In nucleotides, the CDR3 is TGTGCCAGCAGTCATAGGGGTTCATCCACAGATACGCAGTATTTT. This translates into CASSHRGSSTDTQYF.

The chain carries TRBV21-1 and TRBJ2-7; the D call of TRBD2 is as the table states it, not checked on the DNA. TRBV21-1 is described as a pseudogene. This CDR3 is 16 amino acids long. Here the CDR3 reads CASSKPPTPEGYEQYF. The CDR3 DNA reads TGTGCCAGCAGCAAACCCCCGACTCCGGAGGGGTACGAGCAGTACTTC.

This chain uses TRBV9 with TRBJ1-6; the D is unclear. Trimming took 3 bases from V and 7 from J, leaving 17 bases between them. The germline V gene encodes CDR1 SGDLS and CDR2 YYNGEE. The CDR3 extends over 16 amino acids. DNA for the CDR3: TGTGCCAGCAGCGCCCTACCCGGGGAGTGGAATTCACCCCTCCACTTT. The encoded protein is CASSALPGEWNSPLHF.

The CDR3 reads CASSSRGQGYTF. The CDR3 DNA follows: TGTGCCAGCTCATCCAGGGGGCAGGGCTACACCTTC. The chain couples TRBV18 to TRBJ1-2; TRBD1 agrees at 8 bases. The CDR3 length is 12 residues. From germline, CDR1 is KGHSH and CDR2 LQKENI. V dropped 5 bases and J dropped 8; count of bases not matched to a gene: 4.

The chain uses TRBV28 and TRBJ2-7; 9 positions match TRBD1. V lost 5 bases to trimming and J lost 2 bases; unmatched junction nucleotides: 16. CDR3 length: 18 amino acids. Per germline, CDR1 MDHEN and CDR2 SYDVKM. Here the CDR3 DNA reads TGTGCCAGCAGTCACACTCCCCGGACAGGGGCGGGTACCTACGAGCAGTACTTC. This gives the protein CASSHTPRTGAGTYEQYF.

The chain joins TRBV11-2 to TRBJ1-2; 8 bases match TRBD1. The CDR3 runs to 14 residues. Germline V gene lookup returns CDR1 SGHAT and CDR2 FQNNGV. V dropped 2 bases and J dropped 7; count of bases not matched to a gene: 6. The CDR3 protein is CASSLKGQGGGYTF. CDR3 in DNA: TGTGCCAGCAGCTTAAAAGGACAGGGAGGTGGCTACACCTTC.